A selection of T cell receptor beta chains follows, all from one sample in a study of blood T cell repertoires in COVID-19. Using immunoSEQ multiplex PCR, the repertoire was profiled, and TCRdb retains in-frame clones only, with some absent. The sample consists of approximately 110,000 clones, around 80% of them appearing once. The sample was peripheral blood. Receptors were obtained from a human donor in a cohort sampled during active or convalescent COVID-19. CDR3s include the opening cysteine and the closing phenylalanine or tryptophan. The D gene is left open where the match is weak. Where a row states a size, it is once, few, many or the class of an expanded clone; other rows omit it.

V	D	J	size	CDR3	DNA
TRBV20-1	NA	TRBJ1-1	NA	CSARSGDF	TGCAGTGCTAGGTCGGGGGACTTT
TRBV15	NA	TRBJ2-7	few	CATSRGTPRNEQYF	TGTGCCACCAGCAGGGGTACCCCGCGGAACGAGCAGTACTTC
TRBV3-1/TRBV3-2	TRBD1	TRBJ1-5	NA	CASSQKTGDRHSYQPQHF	TGTGCCAGCAGCCAAAAGACAGGGGACCGGCACTCCTATCAGCCCCAGCATTTT
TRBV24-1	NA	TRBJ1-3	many	CATSDPRQRGNTIYF	TGTGCCACCAGTGATCCCCGGCAGCGGGGAAACACCATATATTTT
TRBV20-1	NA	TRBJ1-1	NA	CSARRNTEAFF	TGCAGTGCGCGGAGGAACACTGAAGCTTTCTTT
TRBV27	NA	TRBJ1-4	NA	CASTNLGGGVGEKLFF	TGTGCCAGCACCAACTTGGGGGGGGGCGTGGGAGAAAAACTGTTTTTT
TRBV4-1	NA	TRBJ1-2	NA	CASSQLGVFGYTF	TGCGCCAGCAGCCAGCTAGGGGTATTTGGCTACACCTTC
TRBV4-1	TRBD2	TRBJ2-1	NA	CASSQGLAGVFVEQFF	TGCGCCAGCAGCCAAGGACTAGCGGGAGTTTTTGTTGAGCAGTTCTTC
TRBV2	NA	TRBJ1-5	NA	CASKERRGNQPQHF	TGTGCCAGCAAGGAACGGCGGGGGAATCAGCCCCAGCATTTT
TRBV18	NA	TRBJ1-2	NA	CASSPGEGGYTF	TGTGCCAGCTCACCAGGGGAGGGCGGCTACACCTTC
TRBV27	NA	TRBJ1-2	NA	CASSPPGVPNYGYTF	TGTGCCAGCAGTCCGCCGGGAGTTCCTAACTATGGCTACACCTTC
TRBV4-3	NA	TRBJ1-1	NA	CASSQALRVGRNTEAFF	TGCGCCAGCAGCCAAGCCCTCCGAGTGGGCCGAAACACTGAAGCTTTCTTT
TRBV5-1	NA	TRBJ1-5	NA	CASRQGTGSNQPQHF	TGCGCCAGCAGACAGGGTACGGGTAGCAATCAGCCCCAGCATTTT
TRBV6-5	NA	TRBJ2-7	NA	CASSRGGGVSEQYF	TGTGCCAGCAGTCGAGGGGGAGGGGTAAGCGAGCAGTACTTC
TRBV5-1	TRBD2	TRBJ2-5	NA	CASSLPHLAGEETQYF	TGCGCCAGCAGCTTACCTCACCTAGCGGGAGAAGAGACCCAGTACTTC
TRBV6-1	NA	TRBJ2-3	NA	CASSGRQTIYTDTQYF	TGTGCCAGCAGTGGCCGACAGACCATTTACACAGATACGCAGTATTTT
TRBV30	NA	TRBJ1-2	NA	CAWSGAEGRVRTF	TGTGCCTGGAGTGGGGCTGAAGGGAGGGTGAGGACCTTC
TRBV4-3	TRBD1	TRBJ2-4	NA	CASSQRDRDNIQYF	TGCGCCAGCAGCCAACGGGACAGGGACAACATTCAGTACTTC
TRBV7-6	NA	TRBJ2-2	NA	CASSPGHPPGPTGELFF	TGTGCCAGCAGCCCAGGTCACCCTCCCGGCCCCACCGGGGAGCTGTTTTTT
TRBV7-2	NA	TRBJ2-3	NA	CASSPTPVPLGDTQYF	TGTGCCAGCAGCCCAACCCCCGTGCCCCTCGGAGATACGCAGTATTTT
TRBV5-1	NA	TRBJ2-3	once	CASSLEQGASTDTQYF	TGCGCCAGCAGCCTAGAACAGGGCGCGTCCACAGATACGCAGTATTTT
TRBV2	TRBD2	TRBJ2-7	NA	CASRIAGGDEQYF	TGTGCCAGCAGGATAGCGGGAGGGGACGAGCAGTACTTC
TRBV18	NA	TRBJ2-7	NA	CASSPSAGEWEQYF	TGTGCCAGCTCACCATCGGCAGGGGAGTGGGAGCAGTACTTC
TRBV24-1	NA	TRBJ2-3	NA	CATSHFRADTQYF	TGTGCCACCAGCCACTTCAGGGCAGATACGCAGTATTTT
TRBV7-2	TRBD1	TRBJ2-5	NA	CASSRWTGLQETQYF	TGTGCCAGCAGCAGATGGACAGGCCTCCAAGAGACCCAGTACTTC
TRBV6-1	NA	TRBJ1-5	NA	CASSELRGQPQHF	TGTGCCAGCAGTGAGCTCCGGGGTCAGCCCCAGCATTTT
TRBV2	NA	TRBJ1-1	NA	CATSRRRNTEAFF	TGTGCCACCTCACGGAGGAGAAACACTGAAGCTTTCTTT
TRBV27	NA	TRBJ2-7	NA	CASRPHRDTYEQYF	TGTGCCAGTCGACCTCACAGGGATACCTACGAGCAGTACTTC
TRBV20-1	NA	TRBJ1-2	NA	CSASGGLEGYTF	TGCAGTGCTAGTGGGGGGCTAGAAGGCTACACCTTC
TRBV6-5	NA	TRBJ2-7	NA	CASSYSNRVSEQYF	TGTGCCAGCAGTTACTCGAACAGGGTCTCCGAGCAGTACTTC
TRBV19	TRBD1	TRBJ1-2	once	CASLLTSRPQGADYGYTF	TGTGCCAGCCTACTCACTTCCAGGCCACAGGGGGCGGACTATGGCTACACCTTC
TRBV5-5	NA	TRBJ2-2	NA	CASSLLTVVTGELFF	TGTGCCAGCAGCTTACTGACAGTCGTTACCGGGGAGCTGTTTTTT
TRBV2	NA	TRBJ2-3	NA	CASSVGVGFWTDTQYF	TGTGCCAGCAGTGTAGGGGTGGGTTTTTGGACAGATACGCAGTATTTT
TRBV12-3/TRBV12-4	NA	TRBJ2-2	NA	CASSLQATGELFF	TGTGCCAGCAGTCTGCAAGCCACCGGGGAGCTGTTTTTT
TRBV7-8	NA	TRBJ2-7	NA	CASSQDSYEQYF	TGTGCCAGCAGCCAGGACAGCTACGAGCAGTACTTC
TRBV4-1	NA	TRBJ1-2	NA	CASSQPTGFYGYTF	TGCGCCAGCAGCCAGCCAACAGGATTCTATGGCTACACCTTC
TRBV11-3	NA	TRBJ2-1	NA	CASSLDGGGADEQFF	TGTGCCAGCAGCTTAGACGGGGGAGGTGCCGATGAGCAGTTCTTC
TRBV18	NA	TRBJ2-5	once	CASSPPVGVTGATQYF	TGTGCCAGCTCACCACCGGTAGGAGTTACTGGGGCGACCCAGTACTTC
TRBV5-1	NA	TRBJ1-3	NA	CASSLGHVSGNTIYF	TGCGCCAGCAGCTTGGGACACGTCTCTGGAAACACCATATATTTT
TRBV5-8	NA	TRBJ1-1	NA	CASNHQGTGGTEAFF	TGTGCCAGCAACCATCAGGGGACGGGTGGCACTGAAGCTTTCTTT